What follows are 16 T cell receptor beta chains derived from one specimen sequenced in a study of T-cell memory formation after mild COVID-19. MiXCR, run by TCRdb on the 5' RACE reads, gives a single entry per CDR3 protein. The table has about 140,000 distinct CDR3 sequences, 14% to 15% seen once. The sequenced material came from PBMCs or a T cell subset sorted from them (not recorded which). The receptors were gathered from an adult woman who had mild COVID-19 (a few samples of this study predate the infection). Cell type and time point are not known.

V usage is TRBV15 and J usage is TRBJ2-3, with unresolved D. CDR1 is LNHNV and CDR2 is YYDKDF in the germline V gene (reference sequence). With 3 bases removed from V and 0 bases from J, the gap between germline ends came to 10 bases. CDR3 size: 15 residues. The CDR3 DNA reads TGTGCCACCAGCAGGGGGTTCACTAGCACAGATACGCAGTATTTT. It translates to CATSRGFTSTDTQYF.

The chain combines TRBV11-3 with TRBJ2-7, with a possible D match to TRBD2 (5 bases). CDR3 size: 15 residues. V shed 4 bases and J shed 1 base, with 14 bases lying between them. CDR1 and CDR2 (germline): SGHNT, YENEEA. The CDR3 protein is CASSSGLSASYEQYF. The CDR3 DNA is TGTGCCAGCAGCTCTGGACTTTCCGCATCCTACGAGCAGTACTTC.

The rearrangement joins TRBV5-1 to TRBJ1-2; TRBD1 might be the D (6 bases). There are 14 residues in the CDR3. Germline V gives CDR1 SGHRS, CDR2 YFSETQ. Trimming stripped 0 bases from V and 8 bases from J, with 14 bases between. Written as DNA, the CDR3 is TGCGCCAGCAGCTTGGTAGCAGGGGATAACGGCTACACCTTC. This sequence encodes CASSLVAGDNGYTF. The full variable domain, in which reference TRBV5-1 and TRBJ1-2 provide the parts outside the CDR3, is KAGVTQTPRYLIKTRGQQVTLSCSPISGHRSVSWYQQTPGQGLQFLFEYFSETQRNKGNFPGRFSGRQFSNSRSEMNVSTLELGDSALYLCASSLVAGDNGYTFGSGTRLTVV.

The chain couples TRBV12-3 or TRBV12-4 to TRBJ2-1, with D possibly matching TRBD1 (6 bases). The V end lost 5 bases, the J end lost 8 bases, and 19 bases lay between the germline ends. CDR3 length: 15 residues. The CDR3 is CASSTPGQLFYEQFF. The CDR3 DNA reads as TGTGCCAGCAGTACCCCAGGACAGCTTTTCTATGAGCAGTTCTTC.

This clonotype was counted only a few times. V usage is TRBV5-1 and J usage is TRBJ2-2; TRBD2 might be the D (5 bases). CDR1 is SGHRS and CDR2 is YFSETQ in the germline V gene. The V end was cut by 0 bases, the J end by 3 bases, with 15 bases between. The CDR3 contains 17 residues. CDR3 residues: CASSLGRGYSYTGELFF. The CDR3 DNA reads as TGCGCCAGCAGCTTGGGCCGGGGATACAGCTACACCGGGGAGCTGTTTTTT.

The gene calls are TRBV19 and TRBJ1-2; unclear D gene. This CDR3 contains 11 residues. V shed 7 bases and J shed 4 bases, with 7 bases lying between them. Germline V CDR1 and CDR2: LNHDA, SQIVND (reference sequence). CDR3 in amino acids: CASKGIYGYTF. CDR3 nucleotide sequence: TGTGCCAGTAAGGGAATCTATGGCTACACCTTC.

The chain joins TRBV7-9 to TRBJ2-7; TRBD2 aligns across 10 bases. V was clipped by 1 base and J by 4 bases; unmatched bases: 10. The CDR3 is 17 residues long. Germline CDR1 SEHNR, CDR2 FQNEAQ (reference sequence). CDR3 DNA sequence: TGTGCCAGCAGCTTAGAAGCCAGCGGGAGGGTTTTGTACGAGCAGTACTTC. Translation: CASSLEASGRVLYEQYF.

CDR3 sequence reads: CASSTRSEGLNTGELFF. CDR3 sequence (DNA): TGTGCCAGCAGCACCAGGAGTGAGGGACTGAACACCGGGGAGCTGTTTTTT. V gene TRBV7-9 combines with J gene TRBJ2-2; D possibly corresponds to TRBD2 (6 bases). The V end lost 5 bases, the J end lost 1 base, and 17 bases lay between the germline ends. CDR1 SEHNR and CDR2 FQNEAQ come from the germline V gene (reference sequence). The CDR3 has 17 residues.

This clonotype was seen a handful of times. The chain recombines TRBV20-1 with TRBJ1-1; 7 bases are shared with TRBD1. This CDR3 spans 14 amino acids. Germline V lookup: CDR1 DFQATT, CDR2 SNEGSKA (reference sequence). With 3 bases clipped from V and 6 bases from J, the junction kept 10 bases outside the gene matches. DNA for the CDR3: TGCAGTGCTAGTACCCTTGAGGGGGCCGCTGAAGCTTTCTTT. The encoded protein is CSASTLEGAAEAFF.

The genes are TRBV5-1 and TRBJ2-2; no reliable D call. CDR3 size: 17 residues. Between the trimmed V and J ends, which lost 4 bases and 0 bases, there was a span of 16 bases. From germline, CDR1 is SGHRS and CDR2 YFSETQ. CDR3 sequence: CASSLDPRETNTGELFF. CDR3 sequence (DNA): TGCGCCAGCAGCCTGGACCCCCGCGAGACGAACACCGGGGAGCTGTTTTTT.

This clonotype was found many times. The J gene is TRBJ2-1, the V gene TRBV4-3; TRBD2 matches at 10 bases. CDR1 is LGHNA and CDR2 is YSLEER in the germline V gene. This CDR3 is built from 17 residues. With 0 bases clipped from V and 10 bases from J, the junction kept 12 bases outside the gene matches. The CDR3 DNA reads as TGCGCCAGCAGCCAAGAAAGGGTGTCTAGCGGGAGTCTAGAGCAGTTCTTC. Its protein is CASSQERVSSGSLEQFF.

At least ten counts were recorded for this clonotype. V gene TRBV12-3 or TRBV12-4 combines with J gene TRBJ2-1, with TRBD1 identical over 7 bases. V trimming: 3 bases; J trimming: 6 bases; junction bases outside the gene matches: 2. The CDR3 length is 13 residues. The CDR3 DNA sequence: TGTGCCAGCAGTTTCGCAGGGGGCAATGAGCAGTTCTTC. Its translation: CASSFAGGNEQFF.

This clonotype was seen more than once but under ten times. This chain links TRBV4-3 with TRBJ2-7; D is tentatively TRBD1 or TRBD2 (5 bases each). Germline loops: CDR1 LGHNA, CDR2 YSLEER. V was clipped by 0 bases and J by 4 bases, with 19 bases between them. This CDR3 contains 17 residues. Here the CDR3 DNA reads TGCGCCAGCAGCCAAGATTTGTCAGGGACCGTATCTTACGAGCAGTACTTC. It encodes CASSQDLSGTVSYEQYF.

In this sample, this clonotype turned up a few times. The genes are TRBV27 and TRBJ2-3, with TRBD2 identical over 8 bases. Germline assignment: CDR1 MNHEY and CDR2 SMNVEV (reference sequence). V was pared by 3 bases and J by 5 bases, with 10 bases of the junction left unmatched. The CDR3 is 16 residues long. Written as DNA, the CDR3 is TGTGCCAGCAGTTTTAGAAGCGGGAGCGAAGGAGATACGCAGTATTTT. Translation: CASSFRSGSEGDTQYF.

The V call is TRBV19, the J call TRBJ2-7; 10 bases are a match to TRBD1. The germline gives CDR1 LNHDA, CDR2 SQIVND (reference sequence). The CDR3 contains 14 residues. Trimming took 4 bases from V and 4 from J; bases not matched to a gene: 4. CDR3 amino acids: CASSNRDRGYEQYF. The CDR3 nucleotides read TGTGCCAGTAGTAACCGGGACAGGGGATACGAGCAGTACTTC.

Only a few counts were recorded for this clonotype. This sequence joins TRBV5-5 and TRBJ1-5; TRBD1 matches 9 bases. Looked up from germline, CDR1 is SGHKS and CDR2 is YYEKEE (reference sequence). This CDR3 has 16 residues. With 0 bases clipped from V and 9 bases from J, the junction kept 10 bases outside the gene matches. In DNA form, the CDR3 reads TGTGCCAGCAGCTTGGGGGACAGGGAAGCCAAGGGGCCCCAGCATTTT. Protein sequence: CASSLGDREAKGPQHF.